The source of this TCR beta chain is a study of regulatory T cells in long-lasting Graves disease. General study findings and limits: Not thyroid tissue but only peripheral blood was studied.

Sequencing libraries for TCR beta were prepared with iRepertoire HTBI primers and Arm-PCR of CDR3 regions. Each CDR3 protein is one row after TCRdb ran MiXCR on the multiplex PCR reads. Of 350,000 to 450,000 distinct CDR3 sequences in the sample, 16% are singletons; the top ten hold 25% to 30%. The time point denotes: newly diagnosed GD, antithyroid drugs for less than 3 months. From PBMCs, RNA was extracted and then used to make the TCR library. The authors drew 9 to 9.5 milliliters of peripheral blood into EDTA tubes. V lost 3 bases and J 0 bases, leaving 6 bases between the germline ends. The CDR3 consists of 14 residues. From germline, CDR1 is LGHDT and CDR2 YNNKEL (reference sequence). This clonotype was counted many times. Its antigen is still unknown. A read error is possible here, since a much larger clone lies one base away. The same data also contributed to another study, on T cells in Graves' hyperthyroidism and ophthalmopathy. That investigation notes: Most thyroid clonotypes that were expanded above 0.001 also turned up in blood.

This clonotype originated in a man aged 35-49 years with Graves disease. V and J are TRBV3-1 and TRBJ1-5; possibly TRBD1 for D (5 bases). The sequencing here drew on peripheral blood mononuclear cells (PBMCs), taken at new diagnosis, from a patient treated with antithyroid drugs. As DNA, the CDR3 is TGTGCCAGCAGCCAGACAGCTAGCAATCAGCCCCAGCATTTT. It translates to CASSQTASNQPQHF.